This is a list of T cell receptor beta chains from one sample in a study of T cell changes during pregnancy in multiple sclerosis. Sequenced by immunoSEQ multiplex PCR; TCRdb stores in-frame clones only, minus some. The profile shows some 95,000 clones, approximately 92% of them singletons. The sample consisted of peripheral blood, taken in the first trimester of pregnancy. These receptors all stem from a female donor with multiple sclerosis, enrolled in a pregnancy study. Each CDR3 is given with its conserved first and last residue. The D gene is left open where the match is weak. The size of a clone is reported for some rows only, either as once, few or many, or as a class for expanded clones.

TRBJ2-1,NA,16,TRBV28,TRBD2,TGTGCCAGCAGTTTCCCGCCCGGGGGGGCCTACAATGAGCAGTTCTTC,CASSFPPGGAYNEQFF
TRBJ1-4,NA,17,TRBV7-2,TRBD1,TGTGCCAGCAGTACCCGGGACAGACCTTCCTCGAGGGAAAAACTGTTTTTT,CASSTRDRPSSREKLFF
TRBJ1-1,once,15,TRBV6-6,TRBD1,TGTGCCAGCAGTTTCGGGACAGGTGCCAACACTGAAGCTTTCTTT,CASSFGTGANTEAFF
TRBJ2-5,NA,16,TRBV5-6,TRBD2,TGTGCCAGCAGCTTGACACTAGCGGGAGGTGGGGAGACCCAGTACTTC,CASSLTLAGGGETQYF
TRBJ2-1,NA,15,TRBV19,NA,TGTGCCAGTAGTATCTTCCATTACGGTGTCAATGAGCAGTTCTTC,CASSIFHYGVNEQFF
TRBJ2-5,NA,11,TRBV7-2,TRBD2,TGTGCCAGCAGCCCGGGGGAGGGGAAGTACTTC,CASSPGEGKYF
TRBJ2-2,NA,17,TRBV7-9,NA,TGTGCCAGCACCGCGGAATCGGACACCATGAACACCGGGGAGCTGTTTTTT,CASTAESDTMNTGELFF
TRBJ2-2,NA,18,TRBV11-1,TRBD1,TGTGCCAGCCTAGGGTTGGACCCGGGACAGGGAACTTCAGGGGAGCTGTTTTTT,CASLGLDPGQGTSGELFF
TRBJ2-1,NA,15,TRBV7-9,TRBD2,TGTGCCAGCAGCTTACTTGCGGGAGTAAAAAATGAGCAGTTCTTC,CASSLLAGVKNEQFF
TRBJ1-5,NA,15,TRBV4-1,TRBD1,TGCGCCAGCAGCACGGGACAGGGTAGCAATCAGCCCCAGCATTTT,CASSTGQGSNQPQHF
TRBJ2-3,few,15,TRBV9,TRBD2,TGTGCCAGCAGCGTAGCTAGCGGGAGCGCAGATACGCAGTATTTT,CASSVASGSADTQYF
TRBJ1-3,NA,16,TRBV6-5,NA,TGTGCCAGCAGTTATTTGGGGGCACGGGCTGGAAACACCATATATTTT,CASSYLGARAGNTIYF
TRBJ2-1,NA,16,TRBV7-2,NA,TGTGCCAGCAGCCCAAGGCCGTTGACTAGCTACAATGAGCAGTTCTTC,CASSPRPLTSYNEQFF
TRBJ2-3,once,12,TRBV2,TRBD1,TGTGCCATCGAACAGGGGACAGATACGCAGTATTTT,CAIEQGTDTQYF
TRBJ2-3,NA,16,TRBV5-1,NA,TGCGCCAGCAGCTACCGTAGCGGCCTGGGCACAGATACGCAGTATTTT,CASSYRSGLGTDTQYF
TRBJ2-7,NA,15,TRBV9,NA,TGTGCCAGCAGCGTAGCTGCTAGTGGCACCTACGAGCAGTACTTC,CASSVAASGTYEQYF
TRBJ2-2,NA,16,TRBV4-1,TRBD2,TGCGCCAGCAGCCCATTAGGACTAGCGGGGGCCGGGGAGCTGTTTTTT,CASSPLGLAGAGELFF
TRBJ1-2,NA,13,TRBV28,TRBD1,TGTGCCAGCAGTTACAGGGGAACTTATGGCTACACCTTC,CASSYRGTYGYTF
TRBJ2-7,NA,15,TRBV14,NA,TGTGCCAGCAGCTCATTCGCGGGGCAGTTCTACGAGCAGTACTTC,CASSSFAGQFYEQYF
TRBJ1-1,NA,13,TRBV6-1,TRBD1,TGTGCCAGCAGCGCACAGGGGCGGACTGAAGCTTTCTTT,CASSAQGRTEAFF
TRBJ1-5,NA,15,TRBV4-3,TRBD1,TGCGCCAGCAGCCAAGCCCCACAGGGGAATCAGCCCCAGCATTTT,CASSQAPQGNQPQHF
TRBJ1-2,NA,12,TRBV30,NA,TGTGCCTGGAGTGTAGATGGCAGTTTTTTCACCTTC,CAWSVDGSFFTF
TRBJ2-6,NA,19,TRBV18,TRBD1,TGTGCCAGCTCAACCTCCGGGACAGGCCATCTTGCGGGGGCCAACGTCCTGACTTTC,CASSTSGTGHLAGANVLTF
TRBJ1-1,once,12,TRBV25-1,NA,TGTGCCAGCCGGTGGGGCAACACTGAAGCTTTCTTT,CASRWGNTEAFF
TRBJ2-1,NA,13,TRBV5-4,NA,TGTGCCAGCATCCCTGACACGGGGAATGAGCAGTTCTTC,CASIPDTGNEQFF
TRBJ2-2,NA,14,TRBV10-2,TRBD2,TGCGCCAGCAGTCCCGGGGGGGTCACCGGGGAGCTGTTTTTT,CASSPGGVTGELFF
TRBJ2-7,NA,16,TRBV7-2,NA,TGTGCCAGCAGCTTAGCGGCTCCGGGACTCCCCTACGAGCAGTACTTC,CASSLAAPGLPYEQYF
TRBJ2-1,NA,15,TRBV4-1,TRBD2,TGCGCCAGCAGCCAAGAACTAGCGGGGCCCAGTGAGCAGTTCTTC,CASSQELAGPSEQFF
TRBJ1-2,NA,16,TRBV28,NA,TGTGCCAGCAGTTTAGCGGGGAACGGGGAGAGGTATGGCTACACCTTC,CASSLAGNGERYGYTF
TRBJ1-1,NA,14,TRBV27,NA,TGTGCCAGCAGTTTTTCGAGGGTGGGCACTGAAGCTTTCTTT,CASSFSRVGTEAFF
TRBJ1-4,NA,15,TRBV28,NA,TGTGCCAGCAGTCCCCCCGGGTCTCCTGGTGAAAAACTGTTTTTT,CASSPPGSPGEKLFF
TRBJ1-1,NA,14,TRBV10-3,TRBD1,TGTGCCATCACGGGGGACAGGGCTGGCACTGAAGCTTTCTTT,CAITGDRAGTEAFF
TRBJ1-4,NA,16,TRBV7-9,NA,TGTGCCAGCAGCTCCAGGGCTGCTGCAACTAATGAAAAACTGTTTTTT,CASSSRAAATNEKLFF
TRBJ1-4,NA,15,TRBV5-1,NA,TGCGCCAGCAGCATCCTAGGGGCCAGGGGTGAAAAACTGTTTTTT,CASSILGARGEKLFF
TRBJ2-1,NA,14,TRBV19,NA,TGTGCCAGTAGTCTCGGTAGCTCCTACAATGAGCAGTTCTTC,CASSLGSSYNEQFF
TRBJ2-7,NA,18,TRBV7-2,TRBD2,TGTGCCAGCAGCTTAGGTCTAGCGGGAGTGGAGGTTCGGAACGAGCAGTACTTC,CASSLGLAGVEVRNEQYF
TRBJ2-1,NA,14,TRBV27,TRBD2,TGTGCCAGCAGGTCAGCGGGAGTGTTTAATGAGCAGTTCTTC,CASRSAGVFNEQFF
TRBJ2-1,NA,15,TRBV11-2,TRBD2,TGTGCCAGCAGCTTTTGGGGGGGAACGGACAATGAGCAGTTCTTC,CASSFWGGTDNEQFF
TRBJ2-7,NA,15,TRBV4-2,TRBD2,TGTGCCAGCAGCCGGATCGGACTAGGAGTGGACGAGCAGTACTTC,CASSRIGLGVDEQYF
TRBJ2-2,NA,18,TRBV10-3,NA,TGTGCCATCAGTGATTCCGTACTAGCGAAGAGGGGGACCGGGGAGCTGTTTTTT,CAISDSVLAKRGTGELFF
TRBJ1-3,NA,15,TRBV7-9,NA,TGTGCCAGCAGCTTCAACAGGGCTGATGGAAACACCATATATTTT,CASSFNRADGNTIYF
TRBJ1-2,NA,15,TRBV6-5,TRBD1,TGTGCCAGCAGTAGGGGACAGGGCGGATTCTATGGCTACACCTTC,CASSRGQGGFYGYTF
TRBJ2-3,NA,12,TRBV2,NA,TGTGCCAGTGTGGGGGCGCGAGATACGCAGTATTTT,CASVGARDTQYF
TRBJ1-1,NA,13,TRBV6-5,NA,TGTGCCAGCAGGGTACAGGGTAACACTGAAGCTTTCTTT,CASRVQGNTEAFF
TRBJ2-3,NA,15,TRBV5-8,NA,TGTGCCAGCTTAAGCGGCTACCCTGGGACAGATACGCAGTATTTT,CASLSGYPGTDTQYF
TRBJ1-1,NA,13,TRBV5-6,NA,TGTGCCAGCAGGTCGACAGGCGGTACTGAAGCTTTCTTT,CASRSTGGTEAFF
TRBJ2-1,NA,12,TRBV7-9,NA,TGTGCCAGCAGCTCCACAGGAGATGAGCAGTTCTTC,CASSSTGDEQFF